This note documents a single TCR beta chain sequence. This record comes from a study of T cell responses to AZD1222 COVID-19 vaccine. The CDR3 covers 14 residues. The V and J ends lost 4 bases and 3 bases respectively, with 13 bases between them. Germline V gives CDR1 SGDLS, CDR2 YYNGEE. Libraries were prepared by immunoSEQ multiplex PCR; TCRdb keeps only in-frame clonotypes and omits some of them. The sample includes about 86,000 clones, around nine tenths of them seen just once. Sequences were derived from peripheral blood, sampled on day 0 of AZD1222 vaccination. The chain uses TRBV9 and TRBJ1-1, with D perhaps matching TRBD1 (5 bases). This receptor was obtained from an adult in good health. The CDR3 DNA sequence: TGTGCCAGCAGCCTATCCGTAGGGGACACTGAAGCTTTCTTT. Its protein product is CASSLSVGDTEAFF.